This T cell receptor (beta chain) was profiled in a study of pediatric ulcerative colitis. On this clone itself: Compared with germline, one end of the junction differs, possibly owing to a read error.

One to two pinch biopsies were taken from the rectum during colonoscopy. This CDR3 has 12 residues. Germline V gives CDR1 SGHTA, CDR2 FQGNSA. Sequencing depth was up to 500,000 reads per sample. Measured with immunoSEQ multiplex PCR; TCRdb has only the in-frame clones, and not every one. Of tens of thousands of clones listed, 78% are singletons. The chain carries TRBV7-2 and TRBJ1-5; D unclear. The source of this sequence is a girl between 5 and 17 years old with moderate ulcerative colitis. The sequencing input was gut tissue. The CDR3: CASSFDNLPQHF. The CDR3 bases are TGTGCCAGCAGCTTTGATAATCTGCCCCAGCATTTT.